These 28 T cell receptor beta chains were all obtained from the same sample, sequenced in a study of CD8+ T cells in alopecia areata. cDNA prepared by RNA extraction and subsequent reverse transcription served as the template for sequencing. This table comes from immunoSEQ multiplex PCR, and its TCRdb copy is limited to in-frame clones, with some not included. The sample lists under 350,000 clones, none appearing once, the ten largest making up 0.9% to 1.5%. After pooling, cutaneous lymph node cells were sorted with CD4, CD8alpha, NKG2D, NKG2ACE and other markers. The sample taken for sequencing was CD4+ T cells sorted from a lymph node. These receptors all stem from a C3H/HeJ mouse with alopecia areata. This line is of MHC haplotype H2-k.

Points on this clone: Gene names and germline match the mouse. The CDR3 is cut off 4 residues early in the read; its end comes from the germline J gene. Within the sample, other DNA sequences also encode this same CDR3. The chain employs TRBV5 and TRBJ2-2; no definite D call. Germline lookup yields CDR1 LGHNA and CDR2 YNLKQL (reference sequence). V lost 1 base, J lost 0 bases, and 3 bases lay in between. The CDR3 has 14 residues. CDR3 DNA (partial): TGTGCCAGCAGCCAAGTAGCAAACACCGGG. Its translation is CASSQVANTG. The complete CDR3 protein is CASSQVANTGQLYF.

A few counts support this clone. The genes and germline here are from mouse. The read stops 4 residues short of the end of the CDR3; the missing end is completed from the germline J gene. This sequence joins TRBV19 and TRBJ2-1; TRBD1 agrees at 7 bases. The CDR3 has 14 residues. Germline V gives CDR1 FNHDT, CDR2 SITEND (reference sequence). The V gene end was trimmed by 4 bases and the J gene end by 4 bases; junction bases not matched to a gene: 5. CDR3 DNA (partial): TGTGCCAGCAGTCGCAGGGGGAAGTATGCT. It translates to CASSRRGKYA. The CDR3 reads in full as CASSRRGKYAEQFF.

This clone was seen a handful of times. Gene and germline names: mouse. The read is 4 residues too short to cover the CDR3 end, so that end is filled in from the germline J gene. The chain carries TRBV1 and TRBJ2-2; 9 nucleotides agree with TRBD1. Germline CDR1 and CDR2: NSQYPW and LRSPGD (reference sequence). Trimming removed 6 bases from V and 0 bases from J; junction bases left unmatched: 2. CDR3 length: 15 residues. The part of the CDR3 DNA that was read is TGCACCTGCAGGGGACAGGGATCAAACACCGGG. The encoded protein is CTCRGQGSNTG. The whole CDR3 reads CTCRGQGSNTGQLYF.

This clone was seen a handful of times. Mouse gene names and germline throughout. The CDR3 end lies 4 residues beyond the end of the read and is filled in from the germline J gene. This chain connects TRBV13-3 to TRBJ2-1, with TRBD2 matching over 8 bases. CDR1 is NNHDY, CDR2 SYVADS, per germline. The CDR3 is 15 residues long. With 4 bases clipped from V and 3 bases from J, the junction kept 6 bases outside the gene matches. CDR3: CASSPNWGTYAEQFF. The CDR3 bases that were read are TGTGCCAGCAGTCCCAACTGGGGGACCTATGCT.

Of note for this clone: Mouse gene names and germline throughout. CDR3 sequence reads: CASSDARDYAEQFF. The CDR3 bases that were read are TGTGCCAGCAGTGATGCAAGGGACTATGCT. The chain uses TRBV13-1 and TRBJ2-1, with D unresolved. Coverage ceases 4 residues before the CDR3 finishes, and the germline J gene fills in the end. V lost 0 bases, J lost 2 bases, and 6 bases lay in between. The CDR3 is 14 amino acids. CDR1 is NSHNY and CDR2 is SYGAGN in the germline V gene.

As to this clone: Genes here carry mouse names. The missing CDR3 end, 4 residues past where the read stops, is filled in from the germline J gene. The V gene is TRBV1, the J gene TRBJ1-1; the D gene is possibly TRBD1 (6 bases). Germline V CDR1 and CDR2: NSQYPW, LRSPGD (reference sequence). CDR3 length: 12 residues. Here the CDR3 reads CTCSAADREVFF. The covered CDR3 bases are TGCACCTGCAGTGCCGCGGACAGA.

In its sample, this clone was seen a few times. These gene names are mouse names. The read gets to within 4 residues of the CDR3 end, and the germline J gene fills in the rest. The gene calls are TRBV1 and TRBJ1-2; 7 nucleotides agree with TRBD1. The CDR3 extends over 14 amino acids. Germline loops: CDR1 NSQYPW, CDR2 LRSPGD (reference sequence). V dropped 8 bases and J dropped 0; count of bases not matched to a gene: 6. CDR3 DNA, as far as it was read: TGCACCTGCCACCGGGACAGCCCAAACTCC. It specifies CTCHRDSPNS. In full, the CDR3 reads CTCHRDSPNSDYTF.

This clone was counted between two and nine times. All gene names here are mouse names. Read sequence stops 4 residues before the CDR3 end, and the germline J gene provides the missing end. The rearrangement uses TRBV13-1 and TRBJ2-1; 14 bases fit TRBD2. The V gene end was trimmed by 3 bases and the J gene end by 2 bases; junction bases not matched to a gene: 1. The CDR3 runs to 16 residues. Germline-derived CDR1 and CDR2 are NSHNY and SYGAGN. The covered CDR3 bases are TGTGCCAGCAGTGGGGGACTGGGGGGGCACTATGCT. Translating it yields CASSGGLGGHYA. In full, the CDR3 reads CASSGGLGGHYAEQFF.

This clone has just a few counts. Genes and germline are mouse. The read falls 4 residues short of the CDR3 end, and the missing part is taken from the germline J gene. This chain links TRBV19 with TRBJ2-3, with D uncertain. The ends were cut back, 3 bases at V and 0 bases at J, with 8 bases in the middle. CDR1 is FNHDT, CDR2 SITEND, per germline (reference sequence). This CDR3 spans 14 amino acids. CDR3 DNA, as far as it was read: TGTGCCAGCAGTAGACACCTTAGTGCAGAA. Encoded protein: CASSRHLSAE. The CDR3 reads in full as CASSRHLSAETLYF.

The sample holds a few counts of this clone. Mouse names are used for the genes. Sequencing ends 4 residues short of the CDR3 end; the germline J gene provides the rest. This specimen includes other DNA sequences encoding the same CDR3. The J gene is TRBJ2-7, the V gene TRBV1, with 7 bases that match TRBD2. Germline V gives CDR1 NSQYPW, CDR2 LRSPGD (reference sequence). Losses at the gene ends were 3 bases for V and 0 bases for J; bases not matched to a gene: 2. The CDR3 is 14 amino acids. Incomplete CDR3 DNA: TGCACCTGCAGTGCGGACTGGAGCTCCTAT. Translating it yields CTCSADWSSY. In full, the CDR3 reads CTCSADWSSYEQYF.

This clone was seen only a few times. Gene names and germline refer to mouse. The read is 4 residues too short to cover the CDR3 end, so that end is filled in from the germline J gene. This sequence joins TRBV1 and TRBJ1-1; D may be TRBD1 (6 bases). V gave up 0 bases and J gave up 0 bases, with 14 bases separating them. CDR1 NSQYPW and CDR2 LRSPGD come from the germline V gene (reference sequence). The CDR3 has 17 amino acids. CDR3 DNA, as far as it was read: TGCACCTGCAGTGCAGATCGAGGCAGGGGAACAAACACA. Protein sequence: CTCSADRGRGTNT. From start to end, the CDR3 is CTCSADRGRGTNTEVFF.

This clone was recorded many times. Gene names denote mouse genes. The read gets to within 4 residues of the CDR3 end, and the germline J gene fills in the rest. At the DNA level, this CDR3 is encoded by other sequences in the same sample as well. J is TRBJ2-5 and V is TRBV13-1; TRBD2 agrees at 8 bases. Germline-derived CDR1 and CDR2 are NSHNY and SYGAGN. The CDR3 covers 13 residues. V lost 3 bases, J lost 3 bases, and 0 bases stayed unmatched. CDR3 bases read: TGTGCCAGCAGTGGGACTGGGCAAGAC. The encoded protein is CASSGTGQD. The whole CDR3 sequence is CASSGTGQDTQYF.

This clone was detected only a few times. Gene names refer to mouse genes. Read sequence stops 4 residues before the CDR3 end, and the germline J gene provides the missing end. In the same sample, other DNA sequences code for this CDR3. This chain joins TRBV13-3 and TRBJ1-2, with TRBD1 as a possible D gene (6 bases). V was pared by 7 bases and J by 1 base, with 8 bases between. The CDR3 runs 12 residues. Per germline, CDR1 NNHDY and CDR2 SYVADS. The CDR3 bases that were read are TGTGCCAGCGGCAGGGGAAACTCC. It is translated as CASGRGNS. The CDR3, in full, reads CASGRGNSDYTF.

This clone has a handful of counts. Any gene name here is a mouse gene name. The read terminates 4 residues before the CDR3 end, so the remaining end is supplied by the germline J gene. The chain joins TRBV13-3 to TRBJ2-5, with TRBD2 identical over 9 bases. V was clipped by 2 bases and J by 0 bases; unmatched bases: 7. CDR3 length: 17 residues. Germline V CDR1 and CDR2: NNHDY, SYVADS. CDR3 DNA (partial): TGTGCCAGCAGTGAAAACTGGGGGGTCGAAAACCAAGAC. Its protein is CASSENWGVENQD. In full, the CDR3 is CASSENWGVENQDTQYF. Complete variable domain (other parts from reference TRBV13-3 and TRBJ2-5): EAAVTQSPRSKVAVTGGKVTLSCHQTNNHDYMYWYRQDTGHGLRLIHYSYVADSTEKGDIPDGYKASRPSQENFSLILELASLSQTAVYFCASSENWGVENQDTQYFGPGTRLLVL.

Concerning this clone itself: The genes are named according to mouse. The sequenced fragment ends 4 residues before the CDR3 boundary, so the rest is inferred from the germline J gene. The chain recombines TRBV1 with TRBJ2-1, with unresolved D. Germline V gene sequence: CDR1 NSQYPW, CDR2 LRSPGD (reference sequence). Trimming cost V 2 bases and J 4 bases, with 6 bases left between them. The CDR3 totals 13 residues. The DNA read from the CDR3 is TGCACCTGCAGTGCATCACATTATGCT. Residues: CTCSASHYA. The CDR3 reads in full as CTCSASHYAEQFF.

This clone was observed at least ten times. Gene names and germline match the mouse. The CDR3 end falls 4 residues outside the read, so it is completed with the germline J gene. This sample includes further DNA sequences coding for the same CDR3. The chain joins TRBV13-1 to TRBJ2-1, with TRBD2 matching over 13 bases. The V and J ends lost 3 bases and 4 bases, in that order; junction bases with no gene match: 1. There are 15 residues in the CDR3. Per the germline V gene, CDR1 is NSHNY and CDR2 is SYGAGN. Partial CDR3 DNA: TGTGCCAGCAGTGGGACTGGGGGGGCTTATGCT. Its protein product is CASSGTGGAYA. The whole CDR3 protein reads CASSGTGGAYAEQFF.

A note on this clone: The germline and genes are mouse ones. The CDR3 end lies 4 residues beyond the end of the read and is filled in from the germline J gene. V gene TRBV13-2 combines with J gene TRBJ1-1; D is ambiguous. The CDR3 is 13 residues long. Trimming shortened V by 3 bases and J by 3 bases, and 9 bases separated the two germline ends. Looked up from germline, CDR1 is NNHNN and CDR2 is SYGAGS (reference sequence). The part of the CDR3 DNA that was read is TGTGCCAGCGGTGCACACACCTACACA. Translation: CASGAHTYT. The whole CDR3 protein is CASGAHTYTEVFF.

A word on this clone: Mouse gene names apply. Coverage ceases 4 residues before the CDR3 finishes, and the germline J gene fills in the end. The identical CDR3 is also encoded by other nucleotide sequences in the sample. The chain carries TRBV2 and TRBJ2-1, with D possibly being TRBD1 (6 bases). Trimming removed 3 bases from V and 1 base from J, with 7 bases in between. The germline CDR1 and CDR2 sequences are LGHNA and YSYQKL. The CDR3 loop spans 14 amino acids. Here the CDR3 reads CASSQGQNYAEQFF. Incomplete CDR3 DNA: TGTGCCAGCAGCCAGGGACAAAACTATGCT.

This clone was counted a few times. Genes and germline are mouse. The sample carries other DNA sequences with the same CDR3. CDR3: CASSGPRGSDYTF. The covered CDR3 bases are TGTGCCAGCAGTGGTCCCAGGGGCTCC. The chain joins TRBV13-3 to TRBJ1-2; D might be TRBD1 (6 bases). The CDR3 extends 4 residues past the end of the read, so its final part is completed from the germline J gene. Germline assignment: CDR1 NNHDY and CDR2 SYVADS. The CDR3 spans 13 residues. Trimming took 3 bases from V and 4 from J, leaving 10 bases between them.

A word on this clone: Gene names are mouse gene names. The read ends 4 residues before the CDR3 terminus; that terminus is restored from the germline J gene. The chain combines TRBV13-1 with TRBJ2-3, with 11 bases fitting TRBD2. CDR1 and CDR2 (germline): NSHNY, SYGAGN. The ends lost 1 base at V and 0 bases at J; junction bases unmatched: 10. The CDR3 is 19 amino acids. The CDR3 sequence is CASSDPGTGGEGSAETLYF. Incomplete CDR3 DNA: TGTGCCAGCAGTGATCCCGGGACTGGGGGTGAGGGTAGTGCAGAA.

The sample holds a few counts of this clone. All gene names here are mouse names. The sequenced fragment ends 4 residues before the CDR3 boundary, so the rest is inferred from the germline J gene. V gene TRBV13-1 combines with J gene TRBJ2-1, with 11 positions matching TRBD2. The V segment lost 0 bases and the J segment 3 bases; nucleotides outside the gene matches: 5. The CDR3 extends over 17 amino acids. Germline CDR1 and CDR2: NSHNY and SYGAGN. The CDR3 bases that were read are TGTGCCAGCAGTGATGAGGGACTGGGGGCCTCCTATGCT. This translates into CASSDEGLGASYA. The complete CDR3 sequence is CASSDEGLGASYAEQFF.

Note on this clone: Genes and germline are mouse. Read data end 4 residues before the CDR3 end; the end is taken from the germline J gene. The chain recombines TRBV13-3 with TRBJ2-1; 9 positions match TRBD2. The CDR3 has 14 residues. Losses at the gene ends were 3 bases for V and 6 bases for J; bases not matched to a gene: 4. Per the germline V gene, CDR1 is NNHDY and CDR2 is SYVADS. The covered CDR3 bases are TGTGCCAGCAGTGTGGGGGGGCCTCTTGCT. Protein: CASSVGGPLA. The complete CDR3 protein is CASSVGGPLAEQFF.

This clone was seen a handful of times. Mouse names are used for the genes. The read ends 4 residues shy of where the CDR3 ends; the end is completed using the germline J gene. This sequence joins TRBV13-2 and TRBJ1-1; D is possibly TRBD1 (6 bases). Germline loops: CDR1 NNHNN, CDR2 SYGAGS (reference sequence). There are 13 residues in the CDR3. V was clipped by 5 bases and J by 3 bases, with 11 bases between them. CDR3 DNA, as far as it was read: TGTGCCAGCGGCCAGGGGATGTACACA. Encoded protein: CASGQGMYT. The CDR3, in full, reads CASGQGMYTEVFF.

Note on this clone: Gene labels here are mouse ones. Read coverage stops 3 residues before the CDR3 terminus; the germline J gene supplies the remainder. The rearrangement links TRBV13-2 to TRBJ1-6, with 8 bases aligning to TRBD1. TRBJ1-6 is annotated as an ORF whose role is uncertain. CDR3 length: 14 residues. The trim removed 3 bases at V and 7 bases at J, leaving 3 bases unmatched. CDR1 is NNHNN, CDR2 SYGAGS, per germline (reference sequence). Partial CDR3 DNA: TGTGCCAGCGGTGGACAGGGGAAGAATTCGCCC. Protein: CASGGQGKNSP. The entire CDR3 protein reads CASGGQGKNSPLYF.

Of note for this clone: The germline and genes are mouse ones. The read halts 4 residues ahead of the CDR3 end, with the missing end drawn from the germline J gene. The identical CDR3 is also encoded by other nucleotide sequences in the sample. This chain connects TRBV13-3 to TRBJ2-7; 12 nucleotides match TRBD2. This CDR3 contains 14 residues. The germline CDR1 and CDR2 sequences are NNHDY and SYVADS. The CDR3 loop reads CASSRLGGRDEQYF. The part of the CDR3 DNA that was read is TGTGCCAGCAGCAGACTGGGGGGGCGAGAT.

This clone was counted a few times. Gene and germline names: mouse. Here the CDR3 reads CAWRQGYSDYTF. The CDR3 bases that were read are TGTGCCTGGAGACAGGGGTACTCC. V is TRBV31 and J is TRBJ1-2; 7 nucleotides match TRBD1. The read stops 4 residues short of the end of the CDR3; the missing end is completed from the germline J gene. The V and J ends lost 3 bases and 3 bases, in that order; junction bases with no gene match: 1. There are 12 residues in the CDR3. From germline, CDR1 is GKSSPN and CDR2 SITVG.

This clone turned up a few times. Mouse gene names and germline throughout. The part of the CDR3 DNA that was read is TGTGCCAGCAGTGAAAGAGGGTTAGGAAACACCGGG. It specifies CASSERGLGNTG. The full CDR3 reads CASSERGLGNTGQLYF. This chain links TRBV13-1 with TRBJ2-2; D ambiguous. The read comes to an end 4 residues before the CDR3 does, leaving the germline J gene to fill in the end. The germline CDR1 and CDR2 sequences are NSHNY and SYGAGN. The CDR3 runs 16 residues. V dropped 2 bases and J dropped 1 base, with 12 bases sitting between them.

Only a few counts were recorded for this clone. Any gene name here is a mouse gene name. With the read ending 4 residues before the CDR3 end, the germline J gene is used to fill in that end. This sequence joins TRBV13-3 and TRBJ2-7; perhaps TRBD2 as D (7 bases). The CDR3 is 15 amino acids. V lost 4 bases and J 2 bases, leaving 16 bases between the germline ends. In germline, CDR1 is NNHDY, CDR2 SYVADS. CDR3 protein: CASSLEGGRPYEQYF. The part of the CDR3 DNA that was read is TGTGCCAGCAGTCTGGAGGGGGGGAGACCCTAT.